The rows below give T cell receptor beta chains drawn from one sample of a study of CD8+ T cells in alopecia areata. Here immunoSEQ multiplex PCR was the method, and the copy in TCRdb shows in-frame clones only, minus some. The sample has fewer than 150,000 clones; roughly 58% are singletons. The sample here was CD4+ T cells sorted from blood, taken at week 0. Every receptor here comes from a human donor with alopecia areata. CDR3s include the opening cysteine and the closing phenylalanine or tryptophan. The order of the fields is J gene, clone size, V gene, D gene, CDR3 DNA, CDR3 protein. D genes are given only for firm matches. Size is stated for part of the rows, as once, few or many counts, or as a class when the clone is expanded.

TRBJ2-5 | . | TRBV11-2 | . | TGTGCCAGCAGCTTAGGTCGGGAAGAGACCCAGTACTTC | CASSLGREETQYF
TRBJ2-1 | . | TRBV7-8 | TRBD1 | TGTGCCAGCAGCACGGGACAGGGACCGTACAATGAGCAGTTCTTC | CASSTGQGPYNEQFF
TRBJ2-2 | few | TRBV7-2 | TRBD1 | TGTGCCACGGAACCGGGACAGGGGGACACCGGGGAGCTGTTTTTT | CATEPGQGDTGELFF
TRBJ2-1 | once | TRBV2 | TRBD1 | TGTGCCAGCAGGGGGACAGGGGGCAATGAGCAGTTCTTC | CASRGTGGNEQFF
TRBJ1-1 | . | TRBV9 | . | TGTGCCAGCAGCCCCGGTAACCGGGCTGAAGCTTTCTTT | CASSPGNRAEAFF
TRBJ1-5 | . | TRBV7-9 | . | TGTGCCAGCAGCCACGGGCCCACACCTAATCAGCCCCAGCATTTT | CASSHGPTPNQPQHF
TRBJ1-4 | few | TRBV9 | . | TGTGCCAGCAGCCCTGGACACGGAGCTAATGAAAAACTGTTTTTT | CASSPGHGANEKLFF
TRBJ2-5 | . | TRBV7-7 | . | TGTGCCAGCAGCCGGGGGACAGTCCAAGAGACCCAGTACTTC | CASSRGTVQETQYF
TRBJ1-6 | . | TRBV4-2 | . | TGTGCCAGCAGCCAAGAGGTCCCCGCCTGGCAGGGGATGGCACCCCTCCACTTT | CASSQEVPAWQGMAPLHF
TRBJ1-2 | . | TRBV7-2 | . | TGTGCCAGCAGCTTAGGCCCGGATAGCTATGGCTACACCTTC | CASSLGPDSYGYTF
TRBJ1-5 | once | TRBV7-2 | TRBD1 | TGTGCCAGCAGCGCTGATGGACAGGGGATCCGACAGCCCCAGCATTTT | CASSADGQGIRQPQHF
TRBJ2-3 | . | TRBV7-7 | TRBD2 | TGTGCCAGCAGCCCAGGGACGGGAGGTCGTGCAGATACGCAGTATTTT | CASSPGTGGRADTQYF
TRBJ2-3 | few | TRBV2 | . | TGTGCCACCTCCCCCAGCACAGATACGCAGTATTTT | CATSPSTDTQYF
TRBJ2-4 | few | TRBV7-2 | . | TGTGCCAGCAGCTTAGGTCCAGAAGACATTCAGTACTTC | CASSLGPEDIQYF
TRBJ2-2 | . | TRBV11-2 | . | TGTGCCAGCAGCTGGGGGGCCCCAACGAACACCGGGGAGCTGTTTTTT | CASSWGAPTNTGELFF
TRBJ2-7 | few | TRBV2 | . | TGTGCCAGCAGTGAGAGCCCAGCTGCCGAGCAGTACTTC | CASSESPAAEQYF
TRBJ2-7 | . | TRBV9 | . | TGTGCCAGCACCCCCGCGCAAGAGGGCGGCTACGAGCAGTACTTC | CASTPAQEGGYEQYF
TRBJ1-4 | . | TRBV6-1 | . | TGTGCCAGCAGTGAACCAGCTACTAATGAAAAACTGTTTTTT | CASSEPATNEKLFF
TRBJ2-1 | . | TRBV5-5 | TRBD1 | TGTGCCAGCAGCTTCCAACCCGGGACAGTTCTAGGAAATGAGCAGTTCTTC | CASSFQPGTVLGNEQFF
TRBJ1-1 | . | TRBV7-2 | . | TGTGCCAGCAGCTTATTCGGGGATTTAACTGAAGCTTTCTTT | CASSLFGDLTEAFF
TRBJ2-3 | . | TRBV9 | . | TGTGCCAGCAGCGTAGTCGCCACAGATACGCAGTATTTT | CASSVVATDTQYF
TRBJ2-1 | . | TRBV7-2 | TRBD2 | TGTGCCAGCAGCTTAGGGACTAGCCTTAATGAGCAGTTCTTC | CASSLGTSLNEQFF
TRBJ2-6 | . | TRBV19 | TRBD2 | TGTGCCAGTAGTACATTTCGGGAGGGCTCTGGGGCCAACGTCCTGACTTTC | CASSTFREGSGANVLTF
TRBJ2-7 | few | TRBV7-8 | . | TGTGCCAGCAGCTTAAATCCGGGGACCTACGAGCAGTACTTC | CASSLNPGTYEQYF
TRBJ1-2 | few | TRBV19 | . | TGTGCCAGTAGTATGGTCAGGGGAAGTGGTGGCTACACCTTC | CASSMVRGSGGYTF
TRBJ2-4 | few | TRBV19 | . | TGTGCCAGTAGTATGGGTCTTGAAATTGGGGATCAGTACTTC | CASSMGLEIGDQYF
TRBJ2-5 | . | TRBV7-9 | . | TGTGCCAGCAGCTTAACACCCTACATCGGAGAGACCCAGTACTTC | CASSLTPYIGETQYF
TRBJ2-2 | . | TRBV5-1 | . | TGCGCCAGCAGCCCCGCGGGCGGAGCGAACACCGGGGAGCTGTTTTTT | CASSPAGGANTGELFF
TRBJ1-2 | . | TRBV10-3 | . | TGTGCCATCAGTGAACAGGGAACTAACTATGGCTACACCTTC | CAISEQGTNYGYTF
TRBJ2-2 | few | TRBV11-2 | . | TGTGCCAGCAGCTTCTTGGCCGTAACCGGGGAGCTGTTTTTT | CASSFLAVTGELFF
TRBJ1-1 | . | TRBV5-1 | TRBD1 | TGCGCCAGCTCATTGAGGGGGCGAAAAACTGAAGCTTTCTTT | CASSLRGRKTEAFF
TRBJ1-2 | . | TRBV10-3 | TRBD1 | TGTGCCATCAGCGGACAGGGTATCTATGGCTACACCTTC | CAISGQGIYGYTF
TRBJ1-1 | . | TRBV7-9 | TRBD1 | TGTGCCAGCAGCCCTGGACAGGGGATGAACACTGAAGCTTTCTTT | CASSPGQGMNTEAFF
TRBJ2-1 | . | TRBV2 | . | TGTGCCAGCAGAGATAACAATGAGCAGTTCTTC | CASRDNNEQFF
TRBJ1-2 | . | TRBV6-5 | TRBD1 | TGTGCCAGCAGTTACGCATCAGGGACAGGGGGTGGCTACACCTTC | CASSYASGTGGGYTF
TRBJ1-4 | many | TRBV7-9 | TRBD1 | TGTGCCAGCAGCCTCTCGGGGGGACAGGATGAAAAACTGTTTTTT | CASSLSGGQDEKLFF
TRBJ1-6 | . | TRBV5-4 | TRBD1 | TGTGCCAGCAGCCGGACCCGGGACAGGGGGTCACCCCTCCACTTT | CASSRTRDRGSPLHF
TRBJ1-1 | . | TRBV7-9 | . | TGTGCCAGCAGCTCGACAGTGAACACTGAAGCTTTCTTT | CASSSTVNTEAFF
TRBJ2-5 | . | TRBV5-1 | TRBD1 | TGCGCCAGCAGCTTGGATGGGACAGTTCAAGAGACCCAGTACTTC | CASSLDGTVQETQYF
TRBJ1-1 | few | TRBV5-6 | . | TGTGCCAGCAGCTCCCTAATGAACACTGAAGCTTTCTTT | CASSSLMNTEAFF